The clone carrying this TCR beta chain was detected many times. TCRdb redid the calling of the 5' RACE reads with MiXCR, one entry per CDR3 protein. Here the sample spans about 320,000 distinct CDR3 sequences, roughly a tenth being singletons. The sample belongs to a study of T cells after yellow fever vaccination. CDR3 length equals 16 residues. J was trimmed by 2 bases and V by 1 base; bases with no gene match: 6. CDR1 SEHNR and CDR2 FQNEAQ come from the germline V gene (reference sequence). The source is a man between 18 and 29 years old who received the YFV17D yellow fever vaccine. This chain joins TRBV7-9 and TRBJ2-3, with 7 bases that match TRBD2. This specimen was CD4+ T cells sorted from PBMCs, taken 45 days after the yellow fever booster vaccination. CDR3 amino acids: CASSLDGAGITDTQYF. The CDR3, as DNA: TGTGCCAGCAGCTTAGACGGAGCGGGGATCACAGATACGCAGTATTTT. Supplemented by reference TRBV7-9 and TRBJ2-3, the full variable domain reads DTGVSQNPRHKITKRGQNVTFRCDPISEHNRLYWYRQTLGQGPEFLTYFQNEAQLEKSRLLSDRFSAERPKGSFSTLEIQRTEQGDSAMYLCASSLDGAGITDTQYFGPGTRLTVL.